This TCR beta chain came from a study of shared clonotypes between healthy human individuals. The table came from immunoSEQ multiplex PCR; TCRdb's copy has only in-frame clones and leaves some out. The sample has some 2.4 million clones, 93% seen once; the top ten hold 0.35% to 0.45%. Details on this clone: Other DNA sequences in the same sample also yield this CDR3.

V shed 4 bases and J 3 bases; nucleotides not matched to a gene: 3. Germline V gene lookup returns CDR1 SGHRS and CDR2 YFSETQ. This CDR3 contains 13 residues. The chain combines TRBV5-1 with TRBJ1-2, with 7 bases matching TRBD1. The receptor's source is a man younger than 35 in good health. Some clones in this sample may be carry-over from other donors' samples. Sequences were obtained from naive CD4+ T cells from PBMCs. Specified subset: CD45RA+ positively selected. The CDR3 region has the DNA TGCGCCAGCAGCCGAACAGGGGACTATGGCTACACCTTC. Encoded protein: CASSRTGDYGYTF.